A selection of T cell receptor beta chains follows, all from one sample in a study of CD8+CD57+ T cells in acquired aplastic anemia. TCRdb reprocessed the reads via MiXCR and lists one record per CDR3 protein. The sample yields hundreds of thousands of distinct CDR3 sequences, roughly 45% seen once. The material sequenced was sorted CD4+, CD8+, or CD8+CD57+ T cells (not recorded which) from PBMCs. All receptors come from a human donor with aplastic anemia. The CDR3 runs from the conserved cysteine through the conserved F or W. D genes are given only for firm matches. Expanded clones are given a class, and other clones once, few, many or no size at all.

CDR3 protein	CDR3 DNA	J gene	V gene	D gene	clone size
CSAPETDRGETQYF	TGCAGTGCACCCGAGACGGATCGGGGAGAGACCCAGTACTTC	TRBJ2-5	TRBV20-1	NA	many
CASSEGTGDTDTQYF	TGTGCCAGCTCAGAAGGGACAGGGGACACAGATACGCAGTATTTT	TRBJ2-3	TRBV18	TRBD1	few
CSARVGQGSEAFF	TGCAGTGCTAGAGTTGGACAGGGCTCTGAAGCTTTCTTT	TRBJ1-1	TRBV20-1	TRBD1	NA
CSAGTGGASYEQYF	TGCAGTGCGGGAACAGGGGGTGCCTCCTACGAGCAGTACTTC	TRBJ2-7	TRBV20-1	TRBD1	NA
CSARDPGQGKETQYF	TGCAGTGCTAGAGATCCAGGACAGGGAAAAGAGACCCAGTACTTC	TRBJ2-5	TRBV20-1	TRBD1	NA
CASSPWTGANYGYTF	TGTGCCAGCTCACCCTGGACAGGGGCTAACTATGGCTACACCTTC	TRBJ1-2	TRBV5-1	TRBD1	NA
CASSILGGSRSGGPQHF	TGTGCCAGTAGTATATTAGGGGGCAGTCGGTCCGGAGGGCCCCAGCATTTT	TRBJ1-5	TRBV19	TRBD1	NA
CSALSRGFAYNEQFF	TGCAGTGCTCTGTCGCGGGGGTTCGCCTACAATGAGCAGTTCTTC	TRBJ2-1	TRBV20-1	TRBD2	many
CASSLGGYYGYTF	TGTGCCAGCAGCTTGGGGGGTTACTATGGCTACACCTTC	TRBJ1-2	TRBV5-8	NA	NA
CAISDSYNSPLHF	TGTGCCATCAGTGACAGCTATAATTCACCCCTCCACTTT	TRBJ1-6	TRBV10-3	NA	NA